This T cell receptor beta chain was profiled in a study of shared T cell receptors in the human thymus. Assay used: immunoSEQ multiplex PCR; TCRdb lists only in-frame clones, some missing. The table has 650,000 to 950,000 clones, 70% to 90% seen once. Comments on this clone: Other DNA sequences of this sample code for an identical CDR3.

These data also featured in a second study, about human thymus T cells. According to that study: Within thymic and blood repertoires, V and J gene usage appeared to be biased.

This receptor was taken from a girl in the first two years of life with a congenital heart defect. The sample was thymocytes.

CDR3 residues: CASSQLARLPIVGGTQYF. The CDR3 DNA follows: TGTGCCAGCAGCCAACTCGCCAGGCTACCCATTGTGGGGGGGACCCAGTACTTC. The chain is built from TRBV14 and TRBJ2-5; D is perhaps TRBD2 (6 bases). The CDR3 contains 18 residues. V was pared by 2 bases and J by 7 bases, with 26 bases between. Germline lookup yields CDR1 SGHDN and CDR2 FVKESK.